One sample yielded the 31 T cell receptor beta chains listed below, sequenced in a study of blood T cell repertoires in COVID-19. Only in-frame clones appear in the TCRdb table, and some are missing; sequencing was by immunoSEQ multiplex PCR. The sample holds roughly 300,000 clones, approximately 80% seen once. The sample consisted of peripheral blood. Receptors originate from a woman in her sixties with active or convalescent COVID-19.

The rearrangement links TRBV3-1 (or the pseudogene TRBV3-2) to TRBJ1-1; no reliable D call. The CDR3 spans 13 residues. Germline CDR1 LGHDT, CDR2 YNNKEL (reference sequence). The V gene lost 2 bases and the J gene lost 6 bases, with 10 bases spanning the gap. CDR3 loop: CASSQLLNSEAFF. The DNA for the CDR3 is TGTGCCAGCAGCCAATTGCTTAACTCTGAAGCTTTCTTT.

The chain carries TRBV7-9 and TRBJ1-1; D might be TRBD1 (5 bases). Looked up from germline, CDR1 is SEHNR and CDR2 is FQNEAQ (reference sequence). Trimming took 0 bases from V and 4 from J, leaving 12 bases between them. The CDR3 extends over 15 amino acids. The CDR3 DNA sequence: TGTGCCAGCAGCTTAGCAGGTGGTAGGGGCACTGAAGCTTTCTTT. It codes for CASSLAGGRGTEAFF.

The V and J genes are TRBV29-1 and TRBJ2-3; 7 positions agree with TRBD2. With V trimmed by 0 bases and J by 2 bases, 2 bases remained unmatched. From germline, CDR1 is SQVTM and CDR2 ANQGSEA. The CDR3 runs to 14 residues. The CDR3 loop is CSVEEGTITDTQYF. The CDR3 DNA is TGCAGCGTTGAAGAGGGGACTATCACAGATACGCAGTATTTT.

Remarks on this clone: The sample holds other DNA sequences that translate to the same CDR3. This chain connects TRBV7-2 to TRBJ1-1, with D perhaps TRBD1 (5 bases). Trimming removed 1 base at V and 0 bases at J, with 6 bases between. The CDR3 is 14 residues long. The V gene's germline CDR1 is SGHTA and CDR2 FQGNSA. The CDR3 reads CASSLGQLNTEAFF. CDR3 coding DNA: TGTGCCAGCAGCTTAGGACAGTTGAACACTGAAGCTTTCTTT.

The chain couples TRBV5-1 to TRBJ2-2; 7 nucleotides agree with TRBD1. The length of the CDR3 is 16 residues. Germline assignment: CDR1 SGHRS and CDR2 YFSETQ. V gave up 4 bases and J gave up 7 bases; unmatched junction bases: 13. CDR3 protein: CASSQTTGNEYGELFF. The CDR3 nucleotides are TGCGCCAGCAGCCAAACGACAGGGAATGAGTACGGGGAGCTGTTTTTT.

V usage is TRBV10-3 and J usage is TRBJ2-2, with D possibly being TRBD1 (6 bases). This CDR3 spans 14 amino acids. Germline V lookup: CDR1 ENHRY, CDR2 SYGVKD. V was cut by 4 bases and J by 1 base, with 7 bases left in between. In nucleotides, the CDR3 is TGTGCCATCAGTGGAGGGGGGAACACCGGGGAGCTGTTTTTT. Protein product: CAISGGGNTGELFF.

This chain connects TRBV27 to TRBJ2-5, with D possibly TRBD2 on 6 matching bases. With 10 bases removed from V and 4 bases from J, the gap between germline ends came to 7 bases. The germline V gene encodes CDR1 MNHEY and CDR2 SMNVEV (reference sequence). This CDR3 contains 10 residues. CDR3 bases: TGTGCCACCGGGGGAGAGACCCAGTACTTC. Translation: CATGGETQYF.

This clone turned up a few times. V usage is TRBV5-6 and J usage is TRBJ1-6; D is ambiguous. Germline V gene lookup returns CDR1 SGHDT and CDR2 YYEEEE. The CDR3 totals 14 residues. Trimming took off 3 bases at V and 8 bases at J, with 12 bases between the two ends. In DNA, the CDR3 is TGTGCCAGCAGCTCCCTGGCTCCGTATTCACCCCTCCACTTT. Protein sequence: CASSSLAPYSPLHF.

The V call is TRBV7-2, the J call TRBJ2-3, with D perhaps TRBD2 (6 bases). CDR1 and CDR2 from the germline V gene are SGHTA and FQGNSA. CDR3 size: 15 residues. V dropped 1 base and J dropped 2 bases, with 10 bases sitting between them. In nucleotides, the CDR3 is TGTGCCAGCAGCTTAGTTCGGGGGAACACAGATACGCAGTATTTT. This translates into CASSLVRGNTDTQYF.

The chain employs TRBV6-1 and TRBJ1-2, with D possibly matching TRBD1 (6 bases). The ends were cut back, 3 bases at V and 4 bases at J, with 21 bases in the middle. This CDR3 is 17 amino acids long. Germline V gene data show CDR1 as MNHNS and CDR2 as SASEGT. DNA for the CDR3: TGTGCCAGCAGTGATCCTCAGGGGCCCCTTAACCTCTATGGCTACACCTTC. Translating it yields CASSDPQGPLNLYGYTF.

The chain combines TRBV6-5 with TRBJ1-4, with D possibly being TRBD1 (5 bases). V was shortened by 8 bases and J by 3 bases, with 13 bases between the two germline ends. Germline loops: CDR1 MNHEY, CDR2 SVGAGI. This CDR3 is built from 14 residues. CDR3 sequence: CASGAGGANEKLFF. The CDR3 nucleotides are TGTGCCAGCGGGGCGGGGGGAGCTAATGAAAAACTGTTTTTT.

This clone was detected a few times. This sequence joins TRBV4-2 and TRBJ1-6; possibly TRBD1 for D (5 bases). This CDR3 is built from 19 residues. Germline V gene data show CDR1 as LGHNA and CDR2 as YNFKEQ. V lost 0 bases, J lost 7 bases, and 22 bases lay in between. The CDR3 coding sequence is TGTGCCAGCAGCCAAGATCGGCAGGGCCCCGCGGCGCCCAATTCACCCCTCCACTTT. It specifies CASSQDRQGPAAPNSPLHF.

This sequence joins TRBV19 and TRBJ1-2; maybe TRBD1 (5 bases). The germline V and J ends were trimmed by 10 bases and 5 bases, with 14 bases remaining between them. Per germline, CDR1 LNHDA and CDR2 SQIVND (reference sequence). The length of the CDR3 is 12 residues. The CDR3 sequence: CATSKRGYGYTF. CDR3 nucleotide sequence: TGTGCCACCAGTAAAAGGGGATATGGCTACACCTTC.

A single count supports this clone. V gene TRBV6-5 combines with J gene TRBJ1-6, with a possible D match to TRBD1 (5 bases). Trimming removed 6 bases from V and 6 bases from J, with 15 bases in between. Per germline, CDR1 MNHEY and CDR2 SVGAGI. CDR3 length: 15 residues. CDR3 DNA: TGTGCCAGCAGGACAGCTGCTACCCTTAATTCACCCCTCCACTTT. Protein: CASRTAATLNSPLHF.

Written as DNA, the CDR3 is TGTGCCAGCAGCCATGTGGACAGGGTGGGAGAGACCCAGTACTTC. This sequence encodes CASSHVDRVGETQYF. The chain joins TRBV3-1 (or the pseudogene TRBV3-2) to TRBJ2-5; 8 nucleotides agree with TRBD1. Germline V lookup: CDR1 LGHDT, CDR2 YNNKEL (reference sequence). The ends lost 3 bases at V and 4 bases at J; junction bases unmatched: 7. This CDR3 is built from 15 residues.

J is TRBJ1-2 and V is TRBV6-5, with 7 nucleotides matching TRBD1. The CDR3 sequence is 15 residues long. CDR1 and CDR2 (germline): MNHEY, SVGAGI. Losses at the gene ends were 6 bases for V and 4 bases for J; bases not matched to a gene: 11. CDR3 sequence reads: CASRTSRTGLYGYTF. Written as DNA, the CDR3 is TGTGCCAGCAGGACATCTAGGACAGGCCTCTATGGCTACACCTTC.

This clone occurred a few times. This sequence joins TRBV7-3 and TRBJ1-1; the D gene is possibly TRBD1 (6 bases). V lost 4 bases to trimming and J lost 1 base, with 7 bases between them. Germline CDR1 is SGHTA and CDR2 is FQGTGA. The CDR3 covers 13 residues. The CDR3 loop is CASSSTGNTEAFF. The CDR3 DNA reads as TGTGCCAGCAGCTCGACAGGGAACACTGAAGCTTTCTTT.

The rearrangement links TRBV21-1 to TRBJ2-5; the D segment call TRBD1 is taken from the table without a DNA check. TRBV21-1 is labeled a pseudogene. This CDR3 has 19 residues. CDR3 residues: CASSKTTYRVCRGVETQYF. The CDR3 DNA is TGTGCCAGCAGCAAAACCACCTACAGGGTATGCCGGGGAGTGGAGACCCAGTACTTC.

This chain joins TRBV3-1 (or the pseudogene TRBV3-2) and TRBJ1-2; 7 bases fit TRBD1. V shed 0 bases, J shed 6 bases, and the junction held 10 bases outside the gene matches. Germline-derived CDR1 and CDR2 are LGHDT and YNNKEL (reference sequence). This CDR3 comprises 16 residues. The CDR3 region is CASSQEPGQSWDGYTF. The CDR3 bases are TGTGCCAGCAGCCAAGAACCGGGACAGAGTTGGGATGGCTACACCTTC.

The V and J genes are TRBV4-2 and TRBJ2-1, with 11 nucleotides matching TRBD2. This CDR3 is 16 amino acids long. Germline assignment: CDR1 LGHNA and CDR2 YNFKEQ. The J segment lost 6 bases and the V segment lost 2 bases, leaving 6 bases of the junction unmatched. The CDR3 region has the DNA TGTGCCAGCAGCCAAAAAGTGGGGACTAGCGGCAATGAGCAGTTCTTC. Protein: CASSQKVGTSGNEQFF.

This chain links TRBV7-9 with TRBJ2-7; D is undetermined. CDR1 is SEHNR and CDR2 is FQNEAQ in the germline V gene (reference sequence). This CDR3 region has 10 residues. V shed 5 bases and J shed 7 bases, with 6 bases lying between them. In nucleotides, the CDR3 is TGTGCCAGCAGCCCCATGGAGCAGTACTTC. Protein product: CASSPMEQYF. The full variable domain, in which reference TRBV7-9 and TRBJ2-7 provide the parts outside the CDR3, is DTGVSQNPRHKITKRGQNVTFRCDPISEHNRLYWYRQTLGQGPEFLTYFQNEAQLEKSRLLSDRFSAERPKGSFSTLEIQRTEQGDSAMYLCASSPMEQYFGPGTRLTVT.

In nucleotides, the CDR3 is TGTGCCACCAGCAGAGATCGTAGCGGGGGGGCCTACGAGCAGTACTTC. This codes for CATSRDRSGGAYEQYF. V gene TRBV15 combines with J gene TRBJ2-7, with TRBD2 identical over 11 bases. V was clipped by 0 bases and J by 2 bases; unmatched bases: 3. Germline lookup yields CDR1 LNHNV and CDR2 YYDKDF (reference sequence). The CDR3 covers 16 residues.

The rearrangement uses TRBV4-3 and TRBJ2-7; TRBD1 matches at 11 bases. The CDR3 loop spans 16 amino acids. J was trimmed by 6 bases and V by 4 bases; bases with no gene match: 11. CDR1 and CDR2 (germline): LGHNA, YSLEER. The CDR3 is CASSRGSGQGASEQYF. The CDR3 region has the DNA TGCGCCAGCAGCCGGGGGTCAGGACAGGGGGCTTCCGAGCAGTACTTC.

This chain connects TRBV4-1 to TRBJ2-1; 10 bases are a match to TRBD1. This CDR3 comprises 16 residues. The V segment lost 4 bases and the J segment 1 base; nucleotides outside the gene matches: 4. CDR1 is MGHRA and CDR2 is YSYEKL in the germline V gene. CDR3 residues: CASSPMGQGSYNEQFF. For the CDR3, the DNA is TGCGCCAGCAGCCCTATGGGACAGGGGTCCTACAATGAGCAGTTCTTC.

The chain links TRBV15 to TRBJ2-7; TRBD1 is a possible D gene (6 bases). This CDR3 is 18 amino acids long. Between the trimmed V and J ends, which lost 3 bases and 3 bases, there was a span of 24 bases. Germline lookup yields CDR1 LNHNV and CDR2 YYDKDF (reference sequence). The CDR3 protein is CATSRNPGQSPAFYEQYF. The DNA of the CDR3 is TGTGCCACCAGCAGGAATCCCGGACAGAGCCCCGCTTTCTACGAGCAGTACTTC.

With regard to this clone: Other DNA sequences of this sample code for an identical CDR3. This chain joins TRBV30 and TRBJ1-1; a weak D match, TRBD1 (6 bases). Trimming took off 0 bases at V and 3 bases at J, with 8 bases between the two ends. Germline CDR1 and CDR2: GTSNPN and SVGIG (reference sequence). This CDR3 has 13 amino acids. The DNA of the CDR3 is TGTGCCTGGAGTGTACAGGGAGACACTGAAGCTTTCTTT. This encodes CAWSVQGDTEAFF.

The CDR3 nucleotides are TGTGCCAGCAGTCCAGGGGGCTGGGACACTGAAGCTTTCTTT. Translation gives CASSPGGWDTEAFF. J is TRBJ1-1 and V is TRBV28; TRBD1 agrees at 8 bases. This CDR3 contains 14 residues. Looked up from germline, CDR1 is MDHEN and CDR2 is SYDVKM. The V gene end was trimmed by 5 bases and the J gene end by 3 bases; junction bases not matched to a gene: 5.

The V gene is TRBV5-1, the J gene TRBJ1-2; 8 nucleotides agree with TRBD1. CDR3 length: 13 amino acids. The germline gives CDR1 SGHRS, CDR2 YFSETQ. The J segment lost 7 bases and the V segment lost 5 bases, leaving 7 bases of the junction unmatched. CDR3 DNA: TGCGCCAGCAGTCAAACAGGGGGTTTTGGCTACACCTTC. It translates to CASSQTGGFGYTF.

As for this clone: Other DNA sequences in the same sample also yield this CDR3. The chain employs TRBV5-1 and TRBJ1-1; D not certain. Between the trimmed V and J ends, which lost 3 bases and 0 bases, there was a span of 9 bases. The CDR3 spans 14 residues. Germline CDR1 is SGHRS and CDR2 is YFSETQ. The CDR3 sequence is CASSSDTLNTEAFF. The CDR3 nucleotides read TGCGCCAGCAGCTCTGACACGTTGAACACTGAAGCTTTCTTT.

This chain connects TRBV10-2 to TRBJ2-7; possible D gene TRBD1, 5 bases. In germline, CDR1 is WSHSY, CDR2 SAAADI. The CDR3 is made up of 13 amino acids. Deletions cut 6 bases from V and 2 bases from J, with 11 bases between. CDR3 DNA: TGCGCCAGCAGATGGGGCTCAGCCTACGAGCAGTACTTC. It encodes CASRWGSAYEQYF.

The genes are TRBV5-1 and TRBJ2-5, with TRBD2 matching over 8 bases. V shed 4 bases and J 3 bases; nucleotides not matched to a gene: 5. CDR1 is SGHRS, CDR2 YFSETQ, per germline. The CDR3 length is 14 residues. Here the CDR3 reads CASSPRGGEETQYF. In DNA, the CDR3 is TGCGCCAGCAGCCCCCGGGGGGGTGAAGAGACCCAGTACTTC.